This T cell receptor beta chain was recorded in a study of PD-1 blockade in classical Hodgkin lymphoma. As for the study in general: Nivolumab 3 mg/kg was given intravenously every 2 weeks.

The method was immunoSEQ multiplex PCR; TCRdb's version includes in-frame clones alone and lacks a portion of them. The table has some 95,000 clones, roughly 89% seen once; the top ten hold roughly 10%. Of note for this clone: Its antigen is as yet unknown.

Overall study findings and caveats: Complete responders started with a diversity level that resembled newly diagnosed patients at baseline. Possible causes of repertoire differences, disease activity or prior therapy, remain undefined. Individuals initiating nivolumab under 1 year after ASCT were excluded.

All patients relapsed after autologous stem cell transplantation, and brentuximab vedotin exposure varied. The CDR3 spans 15 residues. CDR1 and CDR2 from the germline V gene are SGHNT and YYREEE (reference sequence). V was pared by 4 bases and J by 5 bases, with 18 bases between. This clonotype was obtained from a human donor with classical Hodgkin lymphoma. Sequencing used peripheral blood mononuclear cells (PBMCs), obtained before the second cycle of nivolumab. The chain couples TRBV5-4 to TRBJ1-2; tentative D call: TRBD1 (5 bases). CDR3: CASSIPRGRGYGYTF. The CDR3 DNA reads as TGTGCCAGCAGCATACCAAGGGGCCGCGGATATGGCTACACCTTC.